The rows below give T cell receptor beta chains drawn from one sample of a study of OX40 agonist ivuxolimab in advanced cancers. The protocol was immunoSEQ multiplex PCR, while the TCRdb copy is restricted to in-frame clones and leaves out a portion. The sample includes 55,000 to 75,000 clones, around 87% of them seen just once. The sequenced sample was CD4+ or CD8+ T cells sorted from blood, obtained in a trial of the OX40 agonist ivuxolimab. The receptors come from an adult with an advanced solid tumor such as melanoma, head and neck, liver or kidney cancer. Each CDR3 is given with its conserved first and last residue. D genes are given only for firm matches. The size entry is marked missing in some rows and otherwise reads once, few, many or a size class.

TRBJ1-4	-	TRBV29-1	-	TGCAGCGTTGAGGGATCGCCTAATGAAAAACTGTTTTTT	CSVEGSPNEKLFF
TRBJ2-5	TRBD2	TRBV7-2	-	TGTGCCACCATCCCACTAGCGGGGGAGACCCAGTACTTC	CATIPLAGETQYF
TRBJ1-5	-	TRBV19	once	TGTGCCAGTAGAGAGGTTTTAAGCAAGTATAGCAATCAGCCCCAGCATTTT	CASREVLSKYSNQPQHF
TRBJ2-3	-	TRBV6-5	medium-sized	TGTGCCACGAAATTGAACGGGGCTAGGACAGATACGCAGTATTTT	CATKLNGARTDTQYF
TRBJ1-4	-	TRBV2	once	TGTGCCAGCAGTGTCAGGGCTGAAAAACTGTTTTTT	CASSVRAEKLFF
TRBJ2-1	-	TRBV9	-	TGTGCCAGCAGCACCCGTTCCCGGGACTTAGCTCACAATGAGCAGTTCTTC	CASSTRSRDLAHNEQFF
TRBJ2-5	TRBD2	TRBV15	-	TGTGCCACCAGCAGAGTAGGGCTAGCGGGAGGAAAGACCCAGTACTTC	CATSRVGLAGGKTQYF
TRBJ1-1	-	TRBV10-3	-	TGTGCCATCAGTGTAGGGACTGAAGCTTTCTTT	CAISVGTEAFF
TRBJ1-5	-	TRBV28	-	TGTGCCAGCAGTGGCCTGGGGGGAGTCTCGGGCCAGCCCCAGCATTTT	CASSGLGGVSGQPQHF
TRBJ2-1	TRBD2	TRBV19	few	TGTGCCAGTAGTATAGGGACTAGCGGCGGACCACGGCAGTTCTTC	CASSIGTSGGPRQFF
TRBJ1-5	-	TRBV29-1	few	TGCAGCGTTGGGGGAGGCAGAGATCAGCCCCAGCATTTT	CSVGGGRDQPQHF
TRBJ2-7	TRBD2	TRBV6-6	-	TGTGCCAGCCAAGCTAGTCGGGGGGGCTACGAGCAGTACTTC	CASQASRGGYEQYF
TRBJ1-6	-	TRBV7-9	-	TGTGCCAGCAGTTTTAGGACAAGGATGGGGTCACCCCTCCACTTT	CASSFRTRMGSPLHF
TRBJ1-2	-	TRBV29-1	-	TGCAGCGTTGAGGTGGGGGCTTTAAACTATGGCTACACCTTC	CSVEVGALNYGYTF
TRBJ1-4	-	TRBV19	-	TGTGCCAGTAGTATAGATACGGGCCGGGCCCCAAATGAAAAACTGTTTTTT	CASSIDTGRAPNEKLFF
TRBJ2-1	TRBD1	TRBV27	-	TGTGCCAGCGGCTACCGGGACAGGGCGAGGAATGAGCAGTTCTTC	CASGYRDRARNEQFF
TRBJ2-7	TRBD1	TRBV9	-	TGTGCCAGCAGCGTACAGGGGGAATACGAGCAGTACTTC	CASSVQGEYEQYF
TRBJ1-1	-	TRBV7-9	once	TGTGCCAGCAGCCCGAAGGGGACGGTGATGAACACTGAAGCTTTCTTT	CASSPKGTVMNTEAFF
TRBJ1-1	TRBD1	TRBV19	-	TGTGCCAGTAGTTCCCCCTGGACAGGGATCATGAACACTGAAGCTTTCTTT	CASSSPWTGIMNTEAFF
TRBJ1-4	-	TRBV5-1	-	TGCGCCAGCAAACGGGGTAATGAAAAACTGTTTTTT	CASKRGNEKLFF
TRBJ2-1	-	TRBV27	once	TGTGCCAGCAGTGAAAGACTCCTGACCTCCTACAATGAGCAGTTCTTC	CASSERLLTSYNEQFF
TRBJ1-1	-	TRBV11-1	-	TGTGCCAGCAGCTCAGGGGTCGCTGAAGCTTTCTTT	CASSSGVAEAFF
TRBJ2-3	TRBD2	TRBV13	-	TGTGCCAGCAGCGCATTAGCGGGGGGCTACGCAGATACGCAGTATTTT	CASSALAGGYADTQYF
TRBJ2-2	-	TRBV15	-	TGTGCCACCAGCAGAGATCCGGGGATCGGGGAGCTGTTTTTT	CATSRDPGIGELFF
TRBJ1-3	-	TRBV28	-	TGTGCCAGCAGTCCAATAGGGCACAGCTACTCTGCCGGAAACACCATATATTTT	CASSPIGHSYSAGNTIYF
TRBJ2-1	TRBD2	TRBV19	-	TGTGCCAGTAGTAGCCTAGCGGGGGGGCGAGGAAATGAGCAGTTCTTC	CASSSLAGGRGNEQFF
TRBJ2-5	TRBD2	TRBV6-6	few	TGTGCCAGCAGCAGGGTAGCGGGAGGAAACCAAGAGACCCAGTACTTC	CASSRVAGGNQETQYF
TRBJ1-5	TRBD1	TRBV10-3	-	TGTGCCATCAGTGAAGGGACAGATAGCAATCAGCCCCAGCATTTT	CAISEGTDSNQPQHF
TRBJ1-1	TRBD1	TRBV6-5	-	TGTGCCAGCAGTCGAATCCAGGGGGCCGGGACTGAAGCTTTCTTT	CASSRIQGAGTEAFF
TRBJ1-2	-	TRBV12-2	-	TGTGCAAGTCGCTCAAAGTTACAGGGTTACTATGGCTACACCTTC	CASRSKLQGYYGYTF
TRBJ2-1	TRBD2	TRBV5-4	-	TGTGCCAGCAGCGAGAAAAGCGGGAGGACACTATACAATGAGCAGTTCTTC	CASSEKSGRTLYNEQFF
TRBJ1-5	-	TRBV7-8	-	TGTGCCAGCAGCTTGTCTGATAATCAGCCCCAGCATTTT	CASSLSDNQPQHF
TRBJ2-3	-	TRBV14	-	TGTGCCAGCAGCCAAGATTGGCTAGCGTTTCGTACTAGCACAGATACGCAGTATTTT	CASSQDWLAFRTSTDTQYF
TRBJ2-4	-	TRBV10-3	-	TGTGCCATCAGTGATCCATCTGGACGGCTAGCCAAAAACATTCAGTACTTC	CAISDPSGRLAKNIQYF
TRBJ2-7	-	TRBV28	-	TGTGCCAGCAGTTCGGGAAGGGGGATCCTAAGGTACGAGCAGTACTTC	CASSSGRGILRYEQYF
TRBJ1-1	-	TRBV7-9	-	TGTGCCAGCAGCTTAGCTCGGTCGTCAGGGGTCACTGAAGCTTTCTTT	CASSLARSSGVTEAFF
TRBJ2-2	-	TRBV6-6	-	TGTGCCAGCAGATCCCAACAGGAGAACACCGGGGAGCTGTTTTTT	CASRSQQENTGELFF
TRBJ2-4	-	TRBV19	few	TGTGCCAGTAGTATTAGCAGGGGCTTCAACATTCAGTACTTC	CASSISRGFNIQYF
TRBJ2-7	-	TRBV5-4	few	TGTGCCAGCAGCTTGGCCCGCAGTGCCGAGCAGTACTTC	CASSLARSAEQYF